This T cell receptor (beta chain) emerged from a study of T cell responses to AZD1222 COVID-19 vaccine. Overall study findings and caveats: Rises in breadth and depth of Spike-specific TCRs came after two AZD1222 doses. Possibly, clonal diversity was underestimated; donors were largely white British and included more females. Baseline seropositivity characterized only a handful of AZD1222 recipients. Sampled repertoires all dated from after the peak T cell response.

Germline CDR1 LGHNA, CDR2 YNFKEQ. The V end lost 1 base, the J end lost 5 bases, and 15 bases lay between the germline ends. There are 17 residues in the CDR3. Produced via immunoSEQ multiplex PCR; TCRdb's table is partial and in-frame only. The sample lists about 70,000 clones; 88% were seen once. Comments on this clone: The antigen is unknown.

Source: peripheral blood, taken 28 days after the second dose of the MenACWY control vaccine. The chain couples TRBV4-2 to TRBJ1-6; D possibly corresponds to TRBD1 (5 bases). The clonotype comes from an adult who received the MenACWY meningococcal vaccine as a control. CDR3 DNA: TGTGCCAGCAGCCAAGCATCAGGGCCGGGGGATAATTCACCCCTCCACTTT. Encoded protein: CASSQASGPGDNSPLHF.